This entry is about one TCR beta chain. Its ends do not fully match the called genes, so a read error is possible. TCRdb's table, derived via immunoSEQ multiplex PCR, lists solely in-frame clones and lacks some. The data show under 50,000 clones, about three quarters seen once. The CDR3 contains 14 residues. Germline V CDR1 and CDR2: SGHAT, FQNNGV. This sample stems from a study of blood T cell repertoires in COVID-19. As for the study in general: Both acute and convalescent COVID-19 samples were obtained from the United States, Italy and Spain.

Sequenced material: peripheral blood. The clonotype was recovered from a human donor with active or convalescent COVID-19. The donor label of this sample is uncertain. The gene calls are TRBV11-2 and TRBJ2-7, with D possibly being TRBD2 (6 bases). The CDR3 nucleotides read TGTGCCAGCAGCTTGGTCGCGGCGAAGCGGGCGAACCACTTC. This translates into CASSLVAAKRANHF.